These 23 T cell receptor beta chains were sequenced from one sample in a study of shared clonotypes between healthy human individuals (dated by TCRdb to the early 2020s). CD8 naive samples were CD45RO-negative cells positively selected for CCR7, giving a CD45RA+CCR7+ population that excluded TemRA cells. Preparation of the library involved the immunoSEQ multiplex PCR assay. TCRdb's version of the immuneACCESS table is confined to in-frame rearrangements and falls short of the full clone set. An unresolved V gene accounts for under half of the shortfall where checked; the remainder is of unknown origin. The sample has hundreds of thousands of clones on record, roughly 95% of them singletons. About 0.11% of the sample comes from the top ten. The specimen sequenced was naive CD8+ T cells sorted from blood. The cell subset or site label on this specimen signifies: CD45RA+CCR7+. The receptors derive from a woman in her thirties in good health.

The V gene is TRBV19, the J gene TRBJ1-1, with 8 nucleotides matching TRBD1. The CDR3 runs to 15 residues. After removal of 6 bases from V and 3 bases from J, the junction contained 9 bases not matched to a gene. Germline V lookup: CDR1 LNHDA, CDR2 SQIVND (reference sequence). The chain's CDR3 is CASRRQGILYTEAFF. DNA for the CDR3: TGTGCCAGTAGGAGACAGGGGATTTTATACACTGAAGCTTTCTTT.

As to this clone: Other DNA variants within this sample encode the same CDR3. This chain joins TRBV19 and TRBJ2-1; 10 positions match TRBD2. This CDR3 is 15 amino acids long. The germline V gene has CDR1 LNHDA and CDR2 SQIVND (reference sequence). With V trimmed by 3 bases and J by 4 bases, 3 bases remained unmatched. CDR3 amino acids: CASSITSGVYNEQFF. In nucleotides, the CDR3 is TGTGCCAGTAGTATCACTAGCGGGGTATACAATGAGCAGTTCTTC.

The J gene is TRBJ2-1, the V gene TRBV5-4; 9 bases are shared with TRBD2. V gave up 2 bases and J gave up 0 bases; unmatched junction bases: 0. The CDR3 has 15 amino acids. Germline V gene data show CDR1 as SGHNT and CDR2 as YYREEE (reference sequence). CDR3 sequence: CASSFSGSSYNEQFF. The CDR3 DNA follows: TGTGCCAGCAGCTTTAGCGGGAGCTCCTACAATGAGCAGTTCTTC.

J is TRBJ2-7 and V is TRBV7-9; TRBD2 matches 10 bases. Germline CDR1 reads SEHNR; CDR2 reads FQNEAQ (reference sequence). Trimming cost V 3 bases and J 6 bases; bases outside gene matches: 11. The CDR3 length is 16 residues. CDR3 region: CASSLTSGSLWGEQYF. DNA of the CDR3: TGTGCCAGCAGCTTGACTAGCGGGTCCTTATGGGGCGAGCAGTACTTC.

This rearrangement joins TRBV28 to TRBJ1-1; D is undetermined. The CDR3 contains 19 residues. Trimming pared 6 bases from V and 6 bases from J, leaving 32 bases between. The germline gives CDR1 MDHEN, CDR2 SYDVKM. The CDR3 coding sequence is TGTGCCAGCAGACCCCCTGGGCGCAGATATAATGGGTTTGACGCTGAAGCTTTCTTT. Its translation is CASRPPGRRYNGFDAEAFF.

The rearrangement links TRBV4-1 to TRBJ2-7; D unclear. From germline, CDR1 is MGHRA and CDR2 YSYEKL. The CDR3 contains 13 residues. V lost 4 bases, J lost 0 bases, and 7 bases lay in between. This CDR3 is CASSPFPSYEQYF. As DNA, the CDR3 is TGCGCCAGCAGCCCTTTTCCCTCCTACGAGCAGTACTTC.

The J gene is TRBJ2-1, the V gene TRBV2; 10 nucleotides agree with TRBD2. The junction had 10 bases not matched to a gene; V was cut back by 2 bases and J by 6 bases. Germline V CDR1 and CDR2: SNHLY, FYNNEI. The CDR3 spans 17 residues. CDR3 DNA sequence: TGTGCCAGCAGTGAAAATGCTAGCGGGAGTCGTCGCAATGAGCAGTTCTTC. Its protein is CASSENASGSRRNEQFF.

The chain links TRBV29-1 to TRBJ1-2; a possible D gene is TRBD1 (6 bases). The CDR3 has 13 amino acids. Trimming pared 7 bases from V and 4 bases from J, leaving 16 bases between. The germline CDR1 and CDR2 sequences are SQVTM and ANQGSEA. CDR3 amino acids: CSASGGRLYGYTF. The DNA of the CDR3 is TGCAGCGCGTCCGGGGGGCGGCTCTATGGCTACACCTTC.

The chain combines TRBV27 with TRBJ1-4, with a possible D match to TRBD1 (5 bases). V lost 7 bases to trimming and J lost 2 bases, with 11 bases between them. Germline lookup yields CDR1 MNHEY and CDR2 SMNVEV (reference sequence). CDR3 length equals 14 residues. The CDR3 DNA follows: TGTGCCAGCACCTCGGGGCTGACTAATGAAAAACTGTTTTTT. Its protein is CASTSGLTNEKLFF.

This chain connects TRBV5-1 to TRBJ2-7; 11 nucleotides match TRBD2. Germline lookup yields CDR1 SGHRS and CDR2 YFSETQ. The CDR3 has 15 residues. Trimming at V came to 7 bases and at J to 3 bases, leaving 9 bases not matched to a gene. The CDR3 loop is CASGHSGRAGYEQYF. The CDR3 DNA reads TGCGCCAGCGGACATAGCGGGAGGGCCGGCTACGAGCAGTACTTC.

This sequence joins TRBV29-1 and TRBJ1-1, with D hard to call. This CDR3 comprises 14 residues. Per germline, CDR1 SQVTM and CDR2 ANQGSEA. The V and J ends lost 3 bases and 0 bases respectively, with 11 bases between them. The chain's CDR3 is CSVDNLTLNTEAFF. For the CDR3, the DNA is TGCAGCGTTGATAATTTGACCTTGAACACTGAAGCTTTCTTT.

The chain's CDR3 is CSARRVGEQFF. The CDR3 DNA reads TGCAGTGCTAGAAGGGTCGGTGAGCAGTTCTTC. The J gene is TRBJ2-1, the V gene TRBV20-1; D gene uncertain. The germline V and J ends were trimmed by 2 bases and 9 bases, with 8 bases remaining between them. The CDR3 is made up of 11 amino acids. CDR1 and CDR2 (germline): DFQATT, SNEGSKA (reference sequence).

The chain uses TRBV29-1 and TRBJ2-7; TRBD1 or TRBD2 may be the D gene (6 bases each). With 4 bases removed from V and 5 bases from J, the gap between germline ends came to 18 bases. The germline CDR1 and CDR2 sequences are SQVTM and ANQGSEA. The CDR3 extends over 14 amino acids. The CDR3 reads CSVGFRTGANEQYF. The CDR3 DNA follows: TGCAGCGTTGGGTTTCGGACGGGGGCGAACGAGCAGTACTTC.

The rearrangement links TRBV11-2 to TRBJ1-5; D is uncertain. Trimming took off 0 bases at V and 4 bases at J, with 10 bases between the two ends. Germline lookup yields CDR1 SGHAT and CDR2 FQNNGV. The CDR3 loop spans 15 amino acids. The CDR3 DNA is TGTGCCAGCAGCTTAGATGGTATGCCAAATCAGCCCCAGCATTTT. Translating gives CASSLDGMPNQPQHF.

A single count supports this clone. The J gene is TRBJ2-3, the V gene TRBV7-3; perhaps TRBD1 as D (5 bases). Germline loops: CDR1 SGHTA, CDR2 FQGTGA. This CDR3 is built from 14 residues. Trimming cost V 5 bases and J 5 bases, with 14 bases left between them. CDR3 in DNA: TGTGCCAGCAGCCCGTGGGGCGGTGGAGATACGCAGTATTTT. Its translation: CASSPWGGGDTQYF.

The CDR3 coding sequence is TGTGCCAGCAGCTGGGCAGATAATGAGCAGTTCTTC. It translates to CASSWADNEQFF. The chain links TRBV5-5 to TRBJ2-1; D gene uncertain. Trimming took off 3 bases at V and 7 bases at J, with 8 bases between the two ends. This CDR3 region has 12 residues. Looked up from germline, CDR1 is SGHKS and CDR2 is YYEKEE (reference sequence).

This chain links TRBV7-2 with TRBJ2-7; D unresolved. This CDR3 is 17 amino acids long. Germline V gene data show CDR1 as SGHTA and CDR2 as FQGNSA. The V end lost 0 bases, the J end lost 2 bases, and 17 bases lay between the germline ends. CDR3 bases: TGTGCCAGCAGCTTAGCTGGGAACGGCATCTTCGCCTACGAGCAGTACTTC. It codes for CASSLAGNGIFAYEQYF. The full variable domain, rest sourced from reference TRBV7-2 and TRBJ2-7, is GAGVSQSPSNKVTEKGKDVELRCDPISGHTALYWYRQSLGQGLEFLIYFQGNSAPDKSGLPSDRFSAERTGGSVSTLTIQRTQQEDSAVYLCASSLAGNGIFAYEQYFGPGTRLTVT.

This chain uses TRBV23-1 with TRBJ1-4; D unresolved. TRBV23-1 is classed as an ORF, of uncertain function. Trimming removed 4 bases from V and 7 bases from J, with 1 base in between. This CDR3 contains 10 residues. CDR3 sequence: CASSLEKLFF. In DNA form, the CDR3 reads TGCGCCAGCAGTCTTGAAAAACTGTTTTTT.

The chain carries TRBV7-6 and TRBJ2-2, with a possible D match to TRBD1 (5 bases). This CDR3 has 17 residues. Trimming pared 3 bases from V and 2 bases from J, leaving 16 bases between. Germline values: CDR1 SGHVS, CDR2 FNYEAQ. DNA for the CDR3: TGTGCCAGCAGCTTCCTTCAGGGAACTTACAACACCGGGGAGCTGTTTTTT. It codes for CASSFLQGTYNTGELFF.

The chain couples TRBV4-2 to TRBJ2-2, with TRBD2 identical over 7 bases. Germline V gene lookup returns CDR1 LGHNA and CDR2 YNFKEQ. The CDR3 length is 14 residues. Unmatched junction bases numbered 4, after V lost 4 bases and J lost 5 bases. CDR3 in DNA: TGTGCCAGCAGCCTAAAACTAGCGACCGGGGAGCTGTTTTTT. It specifies CASSLKLATGELFF.

This clone was detected once. V gene TRBV27 combines with J gene TRBJ2-1; D uncertain. This CDR3 is 13 amino acids long. CDR1 and CDR2 (germline): MNHEY, SMNVEV (reference sequence). Deletions cut 7 bases from V and 2 bases from J, with 9 bases between. CDR3 sequence (DNA): TGTGCCAGCACCACAAACACCTACAATGAGCAGTTCTTC. Its protein product is CASTTNTYNEQFF.

This rearrangement joins TRBV27 to TRBJ1-6, with D maybe TRBD1 (5 bases). This CDR3 has 12 residues. Germline CDR1 and CDR2: MNHEY and SMNVEV (reference sequence). V lost 4 bases, J lost 10 bases, and 8 bases lay in between. The CDR3 spells CASSSQGSPLHF. In DNA, the CDR3 is TGTGCCAGCAGTTCGCAGGGCTCACCCCTCCACTTT.

V gene TRBV27 combines with J gene TRBJ2-2; the D is unclear. The germline CDR1 and CDR2 sequences are MNHEY and SMNVEV (reference sequence). With 1 base removed from V and 3 bases from J, the gap between germline ends came to 3 bases. CDR3 length equals 13 residues. The CDR3 region is CASSLLDTGELFF. The CDR3 coding sequence is TGTGCCAGCAGTTTATTGGACACCGGGGAGCTGTTTTTT.